This T cell receptor beta chain was captured by sequencing in a study of shared clonotypes between healthy human individuals (TCRdb year 2020). Notes on the research overall: Three men and two women, aged 18 to 49 years, made up the cohort. For each donor, CD4 naive and CD4 memory were each run on three plates, CD8 naive on two plates, and CD8 memory on one plate. To increase sequencing depth and limit assay-specific biases, different laboratories used diverse techniques to prepare libraries and sequence TCR repertoires. The study deeply sequenced blood TCR repertoires of five healthy adults to estimate repertoire size and the extent of clonotype sharing between individuals. Leukapheresis yielded between about 0.85 and 9.5 billion PBMCs per donor.

For the CD8 naive samples, CD45RO-negative cells were positively selected for CCR7, yielding a CD45RA+CCR7+ population from which TemRA cells were excluded. The donors were healthy, HIV-negative adults who had no recently reported acute infections or vaccinations. Only Caucasian adults living in Nashville, Tennessee, USA were represented among the donors. After blood collection by leukapheresis, PBMCs were isolated using Ficoll-Histopaque density gradient centrifugation and then cryopreserved in the vapor phase of liquid nitrogen. Analytical flow cytometry was used to check the purity and quantity of every magnetically sorted T cell population. From each sorted fraction, genomic DNA was isolated and quantified by UV absorbance on a Nanodrop 2000c. This clone is a singleton in its sample. Its binding antigen is unknown. It has no much larger one-base neighbor in the sample; base qualities were not kept. At the DNA level, this CDR3 is encoded by other sequences in the same sample as well.

Using the deep immunoSEQ assay, TCR CDR3 regions were amplified from genomic DNA by multiplex PCR. Genomic DNA extracted from each cell subset was distributed evenly over all wells of several immunoSEQ 96-well plates, and each plate served as one replicate. For sorted subsets, each replicate PCR was loaded with 150 to 250 ng genomic DNA, equivalent to some 27,000 T cell genomes. The purified libraries were quantified using a Qubit 3.0 fluorometer, sized with a Bioanalyzer 2100, and then quantified again using the KAPA Library Quantification kit. Every immunoSEQ 96-well plate was sequenced on a dedicated single-read 150-cycle Illumina NextSeq 550 flow cell. On the authors' methods: The immunoSEQ output contained only junctional sequences without quality scores, so filtering could not match that applied to full-length reads. Sequences were annotated with PyIR, a Python wrapper for IgBLAST v1.9, and V/J genes and CDR3 were assigned using IMGT germline references. Reads were removed for weak V/J assignments (E-value above 1e-6), missing CDR3, stop codons, out-of-frame junctions, or ambiguous translated residues. V3J clonotypes were defined as sequences sharing the same inferred V gene, J gene, and CDR3 amino acid sequence. Percentage overlap between repertoires was calculated by dividing the number of shared unique clonotypes by the size of the smaller repertoire. RTK rarefaction, the Chao1 estimator, and Recon v2.1 estimates of unobserved clonotypes were used to assess repertoire richness. OLGA was used to compute generation probabilities for all TCRbeta clonotypes that the gDNA method yielded from a handful of donors. Not all clones reach the TCRdb copy of this immuneACCESS table, which keeps in-frame sequences only. Checked studies attribute under half of the gap to unresolved V genes and leave the rest unexplained. V, J and clone size derive from that table, while D and trimming were established from the DNA sequence. Here the sample has some 740,000 clones; 92% occur a single time. The top ten clones comprise 20% to 30% of the sample.

General findings and caveats noted by the study authors: Sampling was restricted to blood, and TCR repertoires in tissue are likely to differ from TCR repertoires in blood. Naive subsets generally had larger estimated clonotype richness than memory subsets did. Pairwise subsampling led to the expectation that sequencing depth would affect the degree of clonotype sharing among donors. Across four donors, 4.5% to 6.5% of naive CD4, approximately 3.6% of naive CD8, around 2.5% of memory CD4, and roughly 0.4% of memory CD8 clonotypes were shared. The genetic and exposure-history diversity represented was limited by the small number of donors. Compared with non-shared clonotypes, clonotypes shared by all four sorted-subset donors had higher generation probabilities. Incomplete sequencing was indicated by rarefaction of sorted-subset datasets, despite the large sequencing depth.

The junction carries 10 bases between V and J, which are trimmed by 1 base and 4 bases respectively. Taken from cysteine to phenylalanine, the CDR3 has 14 residues. Only the CDR3 DNA stays, 42 bases, in frame from base 1. CDR1 and CDR2 are read off the germline V gene (reference sequence) as SEHNR and FQNEAQ. This TCR was sampled from a man aged 25-45 years in good health. Sequenced: naive CD8+ T cells sorted from blood. The cell subset or site label here, explained by the study, means: CD45RA+CCR7+. Recombination connected TRBV7-9 to TRBJ1-2; the D gene is possibly TRBD1, with 5 bases matching. The CDR3 has the sequence CASSLDGGFYGYTF. The DNA is as follows: TGTGCCAGCAGCTTAGATGGGGGGTTCTATGGCTACACCTTC.